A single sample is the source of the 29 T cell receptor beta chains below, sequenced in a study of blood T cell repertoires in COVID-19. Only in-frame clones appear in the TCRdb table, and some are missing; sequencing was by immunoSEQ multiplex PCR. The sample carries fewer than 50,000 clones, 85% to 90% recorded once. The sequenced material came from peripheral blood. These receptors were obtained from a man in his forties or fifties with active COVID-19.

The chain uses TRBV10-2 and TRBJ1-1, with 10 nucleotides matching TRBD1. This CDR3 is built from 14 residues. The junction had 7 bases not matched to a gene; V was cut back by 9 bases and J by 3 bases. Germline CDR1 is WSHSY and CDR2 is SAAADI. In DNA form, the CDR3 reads TGCGCCAGTCTCCCTGGACAGGGGGACACTGAAGCTTTCTTT. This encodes CASLPGQGDTEAFF.

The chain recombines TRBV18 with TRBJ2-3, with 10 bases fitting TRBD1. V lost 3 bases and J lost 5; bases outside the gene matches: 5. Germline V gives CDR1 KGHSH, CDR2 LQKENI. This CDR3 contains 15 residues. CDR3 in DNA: TGTGCCAGCTCACCCACCGGGACAGGGGAAGATACGCAGTATTTT. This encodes CASSPTGTGEDTQYF.

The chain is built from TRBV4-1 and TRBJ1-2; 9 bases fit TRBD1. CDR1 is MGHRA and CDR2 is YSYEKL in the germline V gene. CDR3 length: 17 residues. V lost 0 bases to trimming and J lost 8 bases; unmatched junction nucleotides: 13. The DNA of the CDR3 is TGCGCCAGCAGCCAAGACCTGGGGGACAGGGACCGGGGCGGCTACACCTTC. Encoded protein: CASSQDLGDRDRGGYTF.

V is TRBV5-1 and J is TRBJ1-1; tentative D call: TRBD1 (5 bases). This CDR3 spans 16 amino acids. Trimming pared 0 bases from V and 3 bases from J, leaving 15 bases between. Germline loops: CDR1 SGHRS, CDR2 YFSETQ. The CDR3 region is CASSLGPQGGYTEAFF. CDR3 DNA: TGCGCCAGCAGCTTGGGGCCCCAGGGTGGGTACACTGAAGCTTTCTTT. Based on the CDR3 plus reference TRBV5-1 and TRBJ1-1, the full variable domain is KAGVTQTPRYLIKTRGQQVTLSCSPISGHRSVSWYQQTPGQGLQFLFEYFSETQRNKGNFPGRFSGRQFSNSRSEMNVSTLELGDSALYLCASSLGPQGGYTEAFFGQGTRLTVV.

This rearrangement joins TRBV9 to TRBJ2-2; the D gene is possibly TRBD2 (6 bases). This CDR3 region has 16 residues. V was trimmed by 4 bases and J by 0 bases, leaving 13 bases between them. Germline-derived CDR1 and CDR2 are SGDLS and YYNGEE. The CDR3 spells CASSPWRDPNTGELFF. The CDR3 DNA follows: TGTGCCAGCAGCCCCTGGCGGGACCCGAACACCGGGGAGCTGTTTTTT.

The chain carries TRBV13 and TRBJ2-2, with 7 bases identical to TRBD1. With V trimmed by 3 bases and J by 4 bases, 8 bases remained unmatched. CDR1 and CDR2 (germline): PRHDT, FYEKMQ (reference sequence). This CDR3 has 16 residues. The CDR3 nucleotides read TGTGCCAGCAGCTTCCCACGACAGGGTCCCACCGGGGAGCTGTTTTTT. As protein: CASSFPRQGPTGELFF.

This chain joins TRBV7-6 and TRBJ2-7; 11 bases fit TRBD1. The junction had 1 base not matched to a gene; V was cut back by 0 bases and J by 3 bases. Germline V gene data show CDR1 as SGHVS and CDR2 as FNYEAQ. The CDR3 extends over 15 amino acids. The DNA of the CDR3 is TGTGCCAGCAGCTTAGCCGGGACAGGGGGCTACGAGCAGTACTTC. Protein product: CASSLAGTGGYEQYF.

The CDR3 loop reads CASSFGTSGRSWEQFF. In DNA form, the CDR3 reads TGTGCCAGCAGCTTCGGGACTAGCGGGAGGTCATGGGAGCAGTTCTTC. The rearrangement joins TRBV7-3 to TRBJ2-1; TRBD2 agrees at 15 bases. The germline CDR1 and CDR2 sequences are SGHTA and FQGTGA. V lost 3 bases to trimming and J lost 10 bases; unmatched junction nucleotides: 7. This CDR3 region has 16 residues. Complete variable domain (other parts from reference TRBV7-3 and TRBJ2-1): GAGVSQTPSNKVTEKGKYVELRCDPISGHTALYWYRQSLGQGPEFLIYFQGTGAADDSGLPNDRFFAVRPEGSVSTLKIQRTERGDSAVYLCASSFGTSGRSWEQFFGPGTRLTVL.

In DNA form, the CDR3 reads TGTGCCAGCACATGGGGGGGCAATCAGCCCCAGCATTTT. It translates to CASTWGGNQPQHF. The J gene is TRBJ1-5, the V gene TRBV12-3 or TRBV12-4, with D possibly being TRBD1 (5 bases). The CDR3 spans 13 residues. V lost 7 bases to trimming and J lost 2 bases, with 9 bases between them.

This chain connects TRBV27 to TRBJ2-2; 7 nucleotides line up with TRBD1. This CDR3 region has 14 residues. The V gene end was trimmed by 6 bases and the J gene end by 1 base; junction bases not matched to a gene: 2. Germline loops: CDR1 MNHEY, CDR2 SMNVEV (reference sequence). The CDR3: CASRRQGNTGELFF. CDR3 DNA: TGTGCCAGCAGAAGACAGGGGAACACCGGGGAGCTGTTTTTT.

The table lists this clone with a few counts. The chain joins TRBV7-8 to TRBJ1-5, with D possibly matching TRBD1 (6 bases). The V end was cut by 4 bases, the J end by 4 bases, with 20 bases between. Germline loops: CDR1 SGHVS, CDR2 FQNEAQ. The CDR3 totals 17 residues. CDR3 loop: CASSSLFQGRENQPQHF. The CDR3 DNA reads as TGTGCCAGCAGCTCCCTCTTTCAGGGGAGAGAAAATCAGCCCCAGCATTTT.

The CDR3 DNA follows: TGTGCCAGCGGCCGCAGGGGAATGAACTATGGCTACACCTTC. As protein: CASGRRGMNYGYTF. This chain joins TRBV28 and TRBJ1-2; the D gene is possibly TRBD1 (6 bases). Germline lookup yields CDR1 MDHEN and CDR2 SYDVKM. Trimming cost V 8 bases and J 2 bases, with 15 bases left between them. The CDR3 sequence is 14 residues long.

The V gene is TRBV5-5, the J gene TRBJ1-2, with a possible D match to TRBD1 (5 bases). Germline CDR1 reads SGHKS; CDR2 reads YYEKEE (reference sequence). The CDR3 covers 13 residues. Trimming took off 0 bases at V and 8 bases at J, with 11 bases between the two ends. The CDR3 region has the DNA TGTGCCAGCAGCTTGGCTGGGGCCGAGGGCTACACCTTC. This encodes CASSLAGAEGYTF.

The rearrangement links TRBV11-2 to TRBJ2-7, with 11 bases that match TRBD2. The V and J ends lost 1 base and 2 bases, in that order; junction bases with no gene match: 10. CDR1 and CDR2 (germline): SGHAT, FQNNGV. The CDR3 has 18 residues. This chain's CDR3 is CASSLASATSGTPYEQYF. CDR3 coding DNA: TGTGCCAGCAGCTTAGCATCAGCGACTAGCGGGACCCCCTACGAGCAGTACTTC.

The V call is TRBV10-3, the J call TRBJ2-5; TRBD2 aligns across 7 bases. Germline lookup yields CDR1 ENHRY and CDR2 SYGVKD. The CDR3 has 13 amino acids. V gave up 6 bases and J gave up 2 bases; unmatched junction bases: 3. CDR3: CAIRGDYQETQYF. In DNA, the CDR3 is TGTGCCATCAGGGGGGACTATCAAGAGACCCAGTACTTC.

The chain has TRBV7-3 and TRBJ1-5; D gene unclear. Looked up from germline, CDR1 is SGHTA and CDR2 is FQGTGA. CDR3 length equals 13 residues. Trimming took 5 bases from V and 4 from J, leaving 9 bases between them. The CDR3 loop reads CASSIGLNQPQHF. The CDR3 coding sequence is TGTGCCAGCAGCATTGGACTGAATCAGCCCCAGCATTTT. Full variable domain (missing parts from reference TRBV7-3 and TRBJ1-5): GAGVSQTPSNKVTEKGKYVELRCDPISGHTALYWYRQSLGQGPEFLIYFQGTGAADDSGLPNDRFFAVRPEGSVSTLKIQRTERGDSAVYLCASSIGLNQPQHFGDGTRLSIL.

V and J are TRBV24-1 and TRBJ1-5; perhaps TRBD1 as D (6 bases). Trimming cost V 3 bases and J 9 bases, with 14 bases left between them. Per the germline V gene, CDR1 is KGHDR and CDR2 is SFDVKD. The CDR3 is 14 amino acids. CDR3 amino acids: CATSDGDRRTPQHF. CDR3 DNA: TGTGCCACCAGTGATGGCGACAGGAGGACGCCCCAGCATTTT.

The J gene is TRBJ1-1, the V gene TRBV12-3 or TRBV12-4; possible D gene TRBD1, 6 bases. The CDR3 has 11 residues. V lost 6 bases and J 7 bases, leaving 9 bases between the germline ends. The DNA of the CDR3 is TGTGCCAGCAGCCCGACAGGTGAAGCTTTCTTT. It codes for CASSPTGEAFF.

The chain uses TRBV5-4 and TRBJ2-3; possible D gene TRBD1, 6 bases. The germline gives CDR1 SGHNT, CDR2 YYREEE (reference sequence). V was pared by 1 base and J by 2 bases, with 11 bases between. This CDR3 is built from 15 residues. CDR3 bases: TGTGCCAGCAGCTTGCAGGACAGCTCCACAGATACGCAGTATTTT. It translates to CASSLQDSSTDTQYF.

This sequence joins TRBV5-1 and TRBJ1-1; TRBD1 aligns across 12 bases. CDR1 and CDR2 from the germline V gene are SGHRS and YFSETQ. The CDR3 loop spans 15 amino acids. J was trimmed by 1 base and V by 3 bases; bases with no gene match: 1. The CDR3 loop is CASSSGQGANTEAFF. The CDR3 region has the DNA TGCGCCAGCAGCTCGGGACAGGGGGCGAACACTGAAGCTTTCTTT.

The CDR3 protein is CASSPIGQGDNEQYF. The CDR3 region has the DNA TGTGCCAGCAGCCCTATTGGACAGGGAGATAACGAGCAGTACTTC. This chain links TRBV7-8 with TRBJ2-7; 8 bases line up with TRBD1. The ends lost 5 bases at V and 5 bases at J; junction bases unmatched: 11. This CDR3 has 15 residues. The germline CDR1 and CDR2 sequences are SGHVS and FQNEAQ.

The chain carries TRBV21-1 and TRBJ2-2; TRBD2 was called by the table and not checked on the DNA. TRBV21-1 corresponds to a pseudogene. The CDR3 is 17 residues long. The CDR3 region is CASSKMASGENTGELFF. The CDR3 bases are TGTGCCAGCAGCAAAATGGCTAGCGGGGAGAACACCGGGGAGCTGTTTTTT.

CDR3 sequence: CASSRGQGQQYF. The CDR3 bases are TGTGCCAGCAGCCGGGGACAGGGACAGCAGTACTTC. V gene TRBV7-2 combines with J gene TRBJ2-7, with 9 positions matching TRBD1. The CDR3 is 12 residues long. Germline V gives CDR1 SGHTA, CDR2 FQGNSA. Unmatched junction bases numbered 4, after V lost 5 bases and J lost 8 bases.

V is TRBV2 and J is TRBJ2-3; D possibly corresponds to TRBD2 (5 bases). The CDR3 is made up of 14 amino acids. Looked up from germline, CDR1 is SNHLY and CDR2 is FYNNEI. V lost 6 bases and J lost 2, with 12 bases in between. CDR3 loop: CASRPLANTDTQYF. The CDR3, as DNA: TGTGCCAGCAGGCCGTTAGCGAACACAGATACGCAGTATTTT. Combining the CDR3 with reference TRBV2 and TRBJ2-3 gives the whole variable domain EPEVTQTPSHQVTQMGQEVILRCVPISNHLYFYWYRQILGQKVEFLVSFYNNEISEKSEIFDDQFSVERPDGSNFTLKIRSTKLEDSAMYFCASRPLANTDTQYFGPGTRLTVL.

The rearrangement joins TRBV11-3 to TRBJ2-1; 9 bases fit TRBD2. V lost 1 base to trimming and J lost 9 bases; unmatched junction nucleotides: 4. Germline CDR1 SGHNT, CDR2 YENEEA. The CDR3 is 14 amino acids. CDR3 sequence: CASSLGTAGGEQFF. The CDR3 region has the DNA TGTGCCAGCAGCTTAGGGACAGCGGGAGGTGAGCAGTTCTTC.

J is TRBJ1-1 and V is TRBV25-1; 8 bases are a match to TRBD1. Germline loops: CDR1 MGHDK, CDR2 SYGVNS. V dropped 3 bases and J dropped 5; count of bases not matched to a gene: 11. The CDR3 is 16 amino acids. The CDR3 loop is CASSDALRGRWTEAFF. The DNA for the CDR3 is TGTGCCAGCAGTGATGCCCTCAGGGGGCGATGGACTGAAGCTTTCTTT.

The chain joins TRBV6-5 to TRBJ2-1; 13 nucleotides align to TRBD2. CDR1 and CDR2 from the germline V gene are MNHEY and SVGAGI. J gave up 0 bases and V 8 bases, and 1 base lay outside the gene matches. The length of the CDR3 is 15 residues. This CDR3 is CASRLAGGSYNEQFF. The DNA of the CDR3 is TGTGCCAGCCGACTAGCGGGGGGCTCCTACAATGAGCAGTTCTTC.

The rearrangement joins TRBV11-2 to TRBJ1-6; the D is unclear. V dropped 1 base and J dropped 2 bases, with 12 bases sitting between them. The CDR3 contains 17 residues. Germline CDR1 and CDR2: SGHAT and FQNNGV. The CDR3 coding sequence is TGTGCCAGCAGCTTAGTAGCGGGCGGCACCTATAATTCACCCCTCCACTTT. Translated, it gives CASSLVAGGTYNSPLHF. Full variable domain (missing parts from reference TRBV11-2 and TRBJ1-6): EAGVAQSPRYKIIEKRQSVAFWCNPISGHATLYWYQQILGQGPKLLIQFQNNGVVDDSQLPKDRFSAERLKGVDSTLKIQPAKLEDSAVYLCASSLVAGGTYNSPLHFGNGTRLTVT.

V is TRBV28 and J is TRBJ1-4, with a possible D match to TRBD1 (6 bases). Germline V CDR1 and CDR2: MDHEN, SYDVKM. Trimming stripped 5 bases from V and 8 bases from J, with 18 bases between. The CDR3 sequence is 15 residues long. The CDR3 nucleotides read TGTGCCAGCAGTCCACAGGGAACCTACGACGAAAAACTGTTTTTT. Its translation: CASSPQGTYDEKLFF.